This record concerns one TCR beta chain sequence. Each multiple sclerosis control was a treatment-naive patient with relapsing-remitting disease that was either stable or active. The sample is drawn from a study of CD8 T cells in Susac syndrome. Random hexamers were used to reverse transcribe roughly 0.45 to 1 ug of RNA. TCRdb independently ran MiXCR on the immunoSEQ multiplex PCR reads; one entry per CDR3 protein. The sample carries a few hundred thousand distinct CDR3 sequences, more than 85% recorded once. With 0 bases removed from V and 3 bases from J, the gap between germline ends came to 15 bases. This CDR3 is built from 17 residues. Germline CDR1 is LGHNA and CDR2 is YSLEER.

This clonotype was sampled from a human donor with multiple sclerosis. The chain couples TRBV4-3 to TRBJ2-4; D remains unclear. The sequencing sample was made of CD8+ T cells from PBMCs. The CDR3 region is CASSQDLNGLGKNIQYF. CDR3 nucleotides: TGCGCCAGCAGCCAAGATCTTAACGGTTTGGGCAAAAACATTCAGTACTTC.